The 31 T cell receptor beta chains below all came from one sample that was sequenced in a study of response to subunit inactivated influenza vaccine. Using its own MiXCR run on the RT-PCR reads, TCRdb lists one record per CDR3 protein. This table holds about 780,000 distinct CDR3 sequences, around a sixth found once. The sequenced sample was PBMCs from blood, obtained around 5 days after vaccination. Receptors were obtained from a man aged 50 to 60 who received an inactivated influenza vaccine.

The V and J genes are TRBV7-6 and TRBJ2-7; 12 bases line up with TRBD2. The length of the CDR3 is 16 residues. Trimming cost V 5 bases and J 2 bases; bases outside gene matches: 7. Germline CDR1 SGHVS, CDR2 FNYEAQ. DNA for the CDR3: TGTGCCAGCAGCCCCAGACTAGCGGGGGCCACCTACGAGCAGTACTTC. Translation: CASSPRLAGATYEQYF.

The chain is built from TRBV6-5 and TRBJ2-7, with D possibly called TRBD1 or TRBD2 (5 bases each). Trimming stripped 0 bases from V and 0 bases from J, with 12 bases between. This CDR3 region has 16 residues. From germline, CDR1 is MNHEY and CDR2 SVGAGI. Written as DNA, the CDR3 is TGTGCCAGCAGTTACTCGGCCGGGGCAAGCTCCTACGAGCAGTACTTC. Its protein product is CASSYSAGASSYEQYF.

The J gene is TRBJ2-7, the V gene TRBV20-1, with 16 bases aligning to TRBD2. This CDR3 has 18 residues. Germline CDR1 reads DFQATT; CDR2 reads SNEGSKA (reference sequence). The V segment lost 5 bases and the J segment 2 bases; nucleotides outside the gene matches: 12. Written as DNA, the CDR3 is TGCAGTGCTGACACGACGGGACTAGCGGGAGGGCCGGCCTACGAGCAGTACTTC. Translated, it gives CSADTTGLAGGPAYEQYF.

This clonotype was detected ten times or more. The gene calls are TRBV9 and TRBJ2-1; D uncertain. V was pared by 0 bases and J by 7 bases, with 8 bases between. The CDR3 length is 13 residues. CDR1 is SGDLS and CDR2 is YYNGEE in the germline V gene. In DNA form, the CDR3 reads TGTGCCAGCAGCGTAGGGGTGGGAAATGAGCAGTTCTTC. Translation: CASSVGVGNEQFF.

The rearrangement uses TRBV27 and TRBJ2-7, with 12 bases aligning to TRBD1. Germline assignment: CDR1 MNHEY and CDR2 SMNVEV (reference sequence). Trimming at V came to 5 bases and at J to 6 bases, leaving 5 bases not matched to a gene. The length of the CDR3 is 14 residues. The CDR3 nucleotides read TGTGCCAGCAGTGACGGGACAGGGGGCCTCGAGCAGTACTTC. As protein: CASSDGTGGLEQYF.

The table lists this clonotype with a few counts. CDR3 sequence: CATQRTSDYEQYF. For the CDR3, the DNA is TGTGCCACTCAACGGACTAGCGATTACGAGCAGTACTTC. This chain connects TRBV7-2 to TRBJ2-7; TRBD2 aligns across 9 bases. Germline trimming cut 10 bases from V and 4 bases from J; bases unmatched to any gene: 8. Germline CDR1 is SGHTA and CDR2 is FQGNSA. The CDR3 covers 13 residues.

The rearrangement links TRBV20-1 to TRBJ2-5; 8 bases match TRBD2. Per the germline V gene, CDR1 is DFQATT and CDR2 is SNEGSKA (reference sequence). CDR3 length: 14 amino acids. The V segment lost 3 bases and the J segment 5 bases; nucleotides outside the gene matches: 8. CDR3 nucleotide sequence: TGCAGTGCTAGGAGGCGGGAGGTCGGGGAGACCCAGTACTTC. Amino acids: CSARRREVGETQYF.

The CDR3 region has the DNA TGTGCCAGCAGCTTAGCGGACAGGGGGAAGTACGCTGAAGCTTTCTTT. Translated, it gives CASSLADRGKYAEAFF. J is TRBJ1-1 and V is TRBV7-9; TRBD1 agrees at 10 bases. V lost 0 bases and J lost 6; bases outside the gene matches: 7. The germline V gene encodes CDR1 SEHNR and CDR2 FQNEAQ (reference sequence). The CDR3 has 16 amino acids.

This clonotype came up a few times. This sequence joins TRBV4-2 and TRBJ2-1; 13 nucleotides match TRBD2. The ends lost 4 bases at V and 3 bases at J; junction bases unmatched: 3. Germline V lookup: CDR1 LGHNA, CDR2 YNFKEQ. CDR3 length equals 16 residues. In nucleotides, the CDR3 is TGTGCCAGCAGCCGACTAGCGGGGGGCCTCTACAATGAGCAGTTCTTC. Translated, it gives CASSRLAGGLYNEQFF.

The V call is TRBV20-1, the J call TRBJ2-3; 10 nucleotides align to TRBD2. The CDR3 covers 15 residues. In germline, CDR1 is DFQATT, CDR2 SNEGSKA (reference sequence). V shed 6 bases and J 5 bases; nucleotides not matched to a gene: 11. CDR3 DNA: TGCAGTGCCTCTGGGCTAGCGGGAGTCAGAGATACGCAGTATTTT. Protein product: CSASGLAGVRDTQYF.

This clonotype has more than one count but fewer than ten. This chain links TRBV7-2 with TRBJ1-5; 10 bases are a match to TRBD1. Germline V gene sequence: CDR1 SGHTA, CDR2 FQGNSA. With 5 bases clipped from V and 6 bases from J, the junction kept 4 bases outside the gene matches. The CDR3 extends over 14 amino acids. As DNA, the CDR3 is TGTGCCAGCAGCCTGAGGGACAGGGGTCAGCCCCAGCATTTT. This gives the protein CASSLRDRGQPQHF.

The V and J genes are TRBV7-9 and TRBJ2-7; a possible D gene is TRBD1 (5 bases). The CDR3 is made up of 11 amino acids. CDR1 is SEHNR, CDR2 FQNEAQ, per germline (reference sequence). Trimming removed 9 bases from V and 6 bases from J, with 12 bases in between. This CDR3 reads CASTPDSEQYF. DNA of the CDR3: TGTGCCAGTACACCTGACAGCGAGCAGTACTTC.

This clonotype appeared a few times. The genes are TRBV10-3 and TRBJ1-4; TRBD1 might be the D (5 bases). Germline V gene sequence: CDR1 ENHRY, CDR2 SYGVKD. The ends were cut back, 5 bases at V and 7 bases at J, with 11 bases in the middle. The CDR3 is made up of 13 amino acids. CDR3 amino acids: CAISPSGGEKLFF. The CDR3 coding sequence is TGTGCCATCAGTCCTTCGGGGGGTGAAAAACTGTTTTTT.

This clonotype was counted a few times. The gene calls are TRBV6-5 and TRBJ2-2; the D gene is possibly TRBD1 (5 bases). V lost 0 bases and J lost 9, with 14 bases in between. This CDR3 spans 15 amino acids. Germline CDR1 MNHEY, CDR2 SVGAGI. The CDR3 nucleotides read TGTGCCAGCAGTTACTCGAAAGGGGCCGGCCGGGAGCTGTTTTTT. Translating gives CASSYSKGAGRELFF.

This clonotype was seen once. This chain uses TRBV30 with TRBJ1-4; D is possibly TRBD1 (5 bases). Germline V gives CDR1 GTSNPN, CDR2 SVGIG (reference sequence). With 2 bases removed from V and 5 bases from J, the gap between germline ends came to 9 bases. The CDR3 length is 13 residues. The CDR3 DNA reads TGTGCCTGGAGTCGGGGCGGGAATGAAAAACTGTTTTTT. Its protein product is CAWSRGGNEKLFF.

This clonotype was seen only a few times. V gene TRBV20-1 combines with J gene TRBJ1-1; no definite D call. The V gene lost 6 bases and the J gene lost 1 base, with 15 bases spanning the gap. Looked up from germline, CDR1 is DFQATT and CDR2 is SNEGSKA (reference sequence). This CDR3 spans 14 amino acids. DNA of the CDR3: TGCAGTGCCCATTTGCCCCCGGGGAACACTGAAGCTTTCTTT. This encodes CSAHLPPGNTEAFF.

The genes are TRBV7-9 and TRBJ2-3; D remains unclear. This CDR3 is 14 amino acids long. Trimming stripped 6 bases from V and 2 bases from J, with 12 bases between. The germline V gene encodes CDR1 SEHNR and CDR2 FQNEAQ (reference sequence). For the CDR3, the DNA is TGTGCCAGCAGTAGGAGATACTCCACAGATACGCAGTATTTT. Residues: CASSRRYSTDTQYF.

The chain links TRBV20-1 to TRBJ2-1; TRBD2 agrees at 8 bases. The V gene's germline CDR1 is DFQATT and CDR2 SNEGSKA (reference sequence). The CDR3 sequence is 15 residues long. J lost 0 bases, V lost 3 bases, and 4 bases had no gene match. The CDR3 bases are TGCAGTGCTAGCAACAGCGGGAGCTCCTACAATGAGCAGTTCTTC. This encodes CSASNSGSSYNEQFF.

This clonotype occurred a few times. The CDR3 protein is CASSQDPAASYNEQFF. The CDR3 DNA reads TGCGCCAGCAGCCAAGATCCAGCGGCCTCCTACAATGAGCAGTTCTTC. V is TRBV4-3 and J is TRBJ2-1; D might be TRBD2 (5 bases). Trimming removed 0 bases from V and 0 bases from J, with 9 bases in between. The germline V gene encodes CDR1 LGHNA and CDR2 YSLEER. The CDR3 is 16 residues long.

V gene TRBV6-2 or TRBV6-3 combines with J gene TRBJ2-7; 7 bases map to TRBD1. Unmatched junction bases numbered 5, after V lost 0 bases and J lost 0 bases. The CDR3 totals 16 residues. Germline V gene data show CDR1 as MNHEY and CDR2 as SVGEGT. The CDR3 sequence: CASSYSTGQVSYEQYF. In nucleotides, the CDR3 is TGTGCCAGCAGTTACTCGACCGGACAGGTCTCCTACGAGCAGTACTTC.

This clonotype was picked up a small number of times. This sequence joins TRBV7-2 and TRBJ1-2; 7 bases line up with TRBD1. This CDR3 spans 15 amino acids. Germline V CDR1 and CDR2: SGHTA, FQGNSA. The junction had 5 bases not matched to a gene; V was cut back by 0 bases and J by 4 bases. This CDR3 reads CASSLAGGEAYGYTF. CDR3 coding DNA: TGTGCCAGCAGCTTAGCAGGGGGCGAGGCCTATGGCTACACCTTC.

This clonotype showed up many times. This rearrangement joins TRBV29-1 to TRBJ2-1; D unresolved. The ends were cut back, 1 base at V and 10 bases at J, with 2 bases in the middle. The CDR3 spans 9 residues. The germline CDR1 and CDR2 sequences are SQVTM and ANQGSEA. CDR3 sequence reads: CSVEVEQFF. The DNA for the CDR3 is TGCAGCGTTGAAGTAGAGCAGTTCTTC.

The chain links TRBV29-1 to TRBJ2-3, with D perhaps being TRBD1 or TRBD2 (5 bases each). The V end lost 2 bases, the J end lost 5 bases, and 14 bases lay between the germline ends. The CDR3 runs to 14 residues. In germline, CDR1 is SQVTM, CDR2 ANQGSEA. The CDR3 region is CSVEFGGMIDTQYF. CDR3 nucleotides: TGCAGCGTTGAATTTGGGGGTATGATAGATACGCAGTATTTT.

This clonotype was observed a handful of times. The chain recombines TRBV7-2 with TRBJ2-1; 13 bases map to TRBD2. The V gene end was trimmed by 1 base and the J gene end by 2 bases; junction bases not matched to a gene: 2. Germline V gives CDR1 SGHTA, CDR2 FQGNSA. The CDR3 is made up of 17 amino acids. Here the CDR3 reads CASSLGGTSGTYNEQFF. The CDR3 DNA reads as TGTGCCAGCAGCTTAGGCGGGACTAGCGGGACCTACAATGAGCAGTTCTTC.

The chain recombines TRBV4-1 with TRBJ2-4, with D possibly TRBD2 on 6 matching bases. The CDR3 contains 15 residues. The germline CDR1 and CDR2 sequences are MGHRA and YSYEKL. The V gene lost 1 base and the J gene lost 8 bases, with 15 bases spanning the gap. In DNA, the CDR3 is TGCGCCAGCAGCCAAGGTAGAGGGAGGAAAGACATTCAGTACTTC. Its protein is CASSQGRGRKDIQYF.

This clonotype was seen a few times. V usage is TRBV5-1 and J usage is TRBJ2-1; 13 nucleotides align to TRBD2. This CDR3 comprises 16 residues. V dropped 0 bases and J dropped 7; count of bases not matched to a gene: 4. CDR1 and CDR2 from the germline V gene are SGHRS and YFSETQ. The CDR3 region has the DNA TGCGCCAGCAGCTTGGTGACTAGCGGGAGGTTAAATGAGCAGTTCTTC. This gives the protein CASSLVTSGRLNEQFF.

The rearrangement uses TRBV6-2 or TRBV6-3 and TRBJ2-7; 7 positions match TRBD2. CDR1 is MNHEY and CDR2 is SVGEGT in the germline V gene. CDR3 size: 19 residues. The J segment lost 5 bases and the V segment lost 0 bases, leaving 19 bases of the junction unmatched. CDR3 loop: CASSYSSSLQAGPGDEQYF. In nucleotides, the CDR3 is TGTGCCAGCAGTTACTCGTCTTCTTTACAAGCGGGGCCGGGTGACGAGCAGTACTTC.

This chain uses TRBV9 with TRBJ2-7, with D perhaps TRBD2 (6 bases). Trimming took off 0 bases at V and 4 bases at J, with 11 bases between the two ends. From germline, CDR1 is SGDLS and CDR2 YYNGEE. The CDR3 is 14 amino acids. The CDR3 bases are TGTGCCAGCAGCGTAGGATCGGGAGTTTACGAGCAGTACTTC. It encodes CASSVGSGVYEQYF.

The chain joins TRBV6-2 or TRBV6-3 to TRBJ2-4, with 10 bases aligning to TRBD2. This CDR3 spans 17 amino acids. Germline CDR1 MNHEY, CDR2 SVGEGT. With 3 bases clipped from V and 3 bases from J, the junction kept 8 bases outside the gene matches. The CDR3 loop reads CASSYKTSGYDKNIQYF. CDR3 nucleotide sequence: TGTGCCAGCAGTTATAAGACTAGCGGGTACGACAAAAACATTCAGTACTTC.

This chain joins TRBV20-1 and TRBJ2-3; D perhaps matches TRBD2 (6 bases). Germline CDR1 DFQATT, CDR2 SNEGSKA (reference sequence). V gave up 7 bases and J gave up 4 bases, with 15 bases separating them. The CDR3 has 13 amino acids. The CDR3 coding sequence is TGCAGTGGACAGATCGGGAGTCCAGATACGCAGTATTTT. Protein sequence: CSGQIGSPDTQYF.

The rearrangement links TRBV6-5 to TRBJ2-7; tentatively, D is TRBD1 or TRBD2 (5 bases each). The CDR3 is made up of 15 amino acids. V gave up 4 bases and J gave up 2 bases, with 15 bases separating them. CDR1 is MNHEY and CDR2 is SVGAGI in the germline V gene. CDR3 protein: CASSSPGRTTYEQYF. In nucleotides, the CDR3 is TGTGCCAGCAGTTCCCCGGGACGAACGACCTACGAGCAGTACTTC.